The 28 T cell receptor beta chains reported below all come from one sample, sequenced in a study of OX40 agonist ivuxolimab in advanced cancers. The method was immunoSEQ multiplex PCR; TCRdb's version includes in-frame clones alone and lacks a portion of them. The data show some 150,000 clones, 93% seen once. Sequences were derived from CD4+ or CD8+ T cells sorted from blood, sampled in a trial of the OX40 agonist ivuxolimab. All receptors come from an adult with an advanced solid tumor such as melanoma, head and neck, liver or kidney cancer.

This rearrangement joins TRBV10-3 to TRBJ2-5, with D possibly TRBD1 on 6 matching bases. The V and J ends lost 4 bases and 4 bases respectively, with 22 bases between them. This CDR3 region has 17 residues. Germline CDR1 is ENHRY and CDR2 is SYGVKD. The chain's CDR3 is CAISVEIVQGVRETQYF. CDR3 in DNA: TGTGCCATCAGTGTCGAGATAGTACAGGGTGTGAGAGAGACCCAGTACTTC.

The chain links TRBV9 to TRBJ1-1; D is possibly TRBD1 (5 bases). Germline V gene data show CDR1 as SGDLS and CDR2 as YYNGEE. This CDR3 is 12 amino acids long. The V end was cut by 3 bases, the J end by 8 bases, with 11 bases between. The CDR3 is CASSASGREAFF. As DNA, the CDR3 is TGTGCCAGCAGCGCCTCAGGGCGGGAAGCTTTCTTT.

The chain is built from TRBV7-2 and TRBJ1-4; the match to TRBD1 covers 10 bases. Trimming took 4 bases from V and 8 from J; bases not matched to a gene: 4. Germline CDR1 SGHTA, CDR2 FQGNSA. The CDR3 sequence is 14 residues long. CDR3 sequence: CASSSDRGHEKLFF. The CDR3 coding sequence is TGTGCCAGCAGCTCAGACAGGGGGCACGAAAAACTGTTTTTT.

The chain joins TRBV6-5 to TRBJ1-5; D remains unclear. V lost 0 bases and J 3 bases, leaving 9 bases between the germline ends. The V gene's germline CDR1 is MNHEY and CDR2 SVGAGI. This CDR3 region has 15 residues. In DNA form, the CDR3 reads TGTGCCAGCAGTTACTCAACGGGTCCCAATCAGCCCCAGCATTTT. This codes for CASSYSTGPNQPQHF.

The genes are TRBV5-4 and TRBJ2-2; D perhaps matches TRBD2 (5 bases). The germline V gene encodes CDR1 SGHNT and CDR2 YYREEE (reference sequence). CDR3 length: 13 residues. V lost 0 bases to trimming and J lost 10 bases, with 10 bases between them. The CDR3 here is CASSLDWRVELFF. The CDR3 DNA sequence: TGTGCCAGCAGCTTGGACTGGCGGGTGGAGCTGTTTTTT.

The gene calls are TRBV5-8 and TRBJ2-5, with TRBD1 matching 7 bases. Germline CDR1 reads SGHTS; CDR2 reads YDEGEE. This CDR3 is 14 amino acids long. J gave up 3 bases and V 4 bases, and 6 bases lay outside the gene matches. CDR3: CASSPGTDKETQYF. The CDR3 DNA is TGTGCCAGCAGCCCCGGGACAGACAAAGAGACCCAGTACTTC.

V usage is TRBV4-1 and J usage is TRBJ1-1, with D unresolved. From germline, CDR1 is MGHRA and CDR2 YSYEKL. This CDR3 is 16 amino acids long. Deletions cut 4 bases from V and 4 bases from J, with 19 bases between. The CDR3 reads CASSPTRGRIRTEAFF. In DNA, the CDR3 is TGCGCCAGCAGCCCCACTAGAGGACGGATCCGCACTGAAGCTTTCTTT.

This chain links TRBV28 with TRBJ1-5; possibly TRBD1 for D (5 bases). Germline V gene sequence: CDR1 MDHEN, CDR2 SYDVKM. V gave up 8 bases and J gave up 4 bases, with 12 bases separating them. This CDR3 comprises 13 residues. The CDR3 DNA reads as TGTGCCAGCCGGGAGGGGTTTAATCAGCCCCAGCATTTT. It is translated as CASREGFNQPQHF.

In regard to this clone: Other DNA sequences within the sample encode an identical CDR3. The chain combines TRBV7-2 with TRBJ2-7; 7 bases match TRBD1. This CDR3 is 14 amino acids long. CDR1 and CDR2 from the germline V gene are SGHTA and FQGNSA. J lost 2 bases, V lost 1 base, and 2 bases had no gene match. CDR3 amino acids: CASSLDRGTYEQYF. The CDR3 DNA sequence: TGTGCCAGCAGCTTAGACAGGGGAACCTACGAGCAGTACTTC.

The chain joins TRBV7-9 to TRBJ1-4; D gene unclear. Germline V CDR1 and CDR2: SEHNR, FQNEAQ (reference sequence). V shed 0 bases and J shed 5 bases, with 10 bases lying between them. This CDR3 region has 15 residues. Written as DNA, the CDR3 is TGTGCCAGCAGCTTAGCCGGGAATCCGAATGAAAAACTGTTTTTT. Translation gives CASSLAGNPNEKLFF.

The J gene is TRBJ1-4, the V gene TRBV7-9; D gene unclear. Trimming removed 5 bases from V and 5 bases from J, with 9 bases in between. The CDR3 has 13 amino acids. Germline CDR1 reads SEHNR; CDR2 reads FQNEAQ (reference sequence). CDR3 sequence (DNA): TGTGCCAGCAGCCCCCCAGGAAATGAAAAACTGTTTTTT. It codes for CASSPPGNEKLFF.

The genes are TRBV7-8 and TRBJ1-2, with TRBD1 as a possible D gene (5 bases). Trimming removed 5 bases at V and 7 bases at J, with 20 bases between. The CDR3 is 15 residues long. The germline gives CDR1 SGHVS, CDR2 FQNEAQ. CDR3 in amino acids: CASSPRDPQVFGYTF. Here the CDR3 DNA reads TGTGCCAGCAGCCCCCGGGACCCCCAGGTCTTTGGCTACACCTTC.

This chain uses TRBV5-8 with TRBJ1-2; 9 nucleotides match TRBD1. This CDR3 has 14 amino acids. V was pared by 1 base and J by 7 bases, with 5 bases of the junction left unmatched. Germline CDR1 and CDR2: SGHTS and YDEGEE. The CDR3 spells CASSLTGGGRGYTF. The CDR3 bases are TGTGCCAGCAGCTTGACAGGGGGCGGGCGTGGCTACACCTTC.

The genes are TRBV5-1 and TRBJ2-5, with TRBD1 as a possible D gene (5 bases). Germline values: CDR1 SGHRS, CDR2 YFSETQ. This CDR3 region has 14 residues. Trimming removed 0 bases from V and 4 bases from J, with 10 bases in between. CDR3 region: CASSLGGSLETQYF. In DNA form, the CDR3 reads TGCGCCAGCAGCTTGGGGGGCAGTCTAGAGACCCAGTACTTC.

The V gene is TRBV30, the J gene TRBJ2-5; 8 nucleotides match TRBD2. This CDR3 region has 15 residues. Germline V gene sequence: CDR1 GTSNPN, CDR2 SVGIG (reference sequence). V lost 2 bases, J lost 4 bases, and 9 bases stayed unmatched. In nucleotides, the CDR3 is TGTGCCTGGAGTCTCAATCGGACTAGCTCAGAGACCCAGTACTTC. Its protein product is CAWSLNRTSSETQYF.

This chain connects TRBV25-1 to TRBJ1-2, with 7 bases aligning to TRBD1. CDR1 is MGHDK and CDR2 is SYGVNS in the germline V gene. The CDR3 totals 13 residues. J lost 2 bases, V lost 7 bases, and 4 bases had no gene match. This CDR3 reads CASNRDSNYGYTF. CDR3 bases: TGTGCCAGCAACCGGGACAGCAACTATGGCTACACCTTC.

The CDR3 sequence is CSASENYEQYF. The CDR3 region has the DNA TGCAGTGCGTCCGAGAACTACGAGCAGTACTTC. This chain connects TRBV20-1 to TRBJ2-7; D remains unclear. Trimming stripped 6 bases from V and 3 bases from J, with 9 bases between. The CDR3 has 11 residues. Germline V gene data show CDR1 as DFQATT and CDR2 as SNEGSKA (reference sequence).

V is TRBV6-5 and J is TRBJ1-2, with D possibly matching TRBD1 (5 bases). The CDR3 totals 13 residues. Germline CDR1 MNHEY, CDR2 SVGAGI. The V end was cut by 4 bases, the J end by 8 bases, with 14 bases between. The CDR3 nucleotides are TGTGCCAGCAGTTTAAAGGGAAAGGGGGGCTACACCTTC. Its translation: CASSLKGKGGYTF.

This clone was counted once. The V and J genes are TRBV2 and TRBJ1-1, with TRBD1 matching 7 bases. There are 16 residues in the CDR3. The germline CDR1 and CDR2 sequences are SNHLY and FYNNEI. V lost 2 bases to trimming and J lost 0 bases; unmatched junction nucleotides: 6. DNA of the CDR3: TGTGCCAGCAGTGAACCTGGGACAGAGATGAACACTGAAGCTTTCTTT. The encoded protein is CASSEPGTEMNTEAFF.

On this clone: One end of the junction is discordant with germline, which a read error may explain. Different DNA sequences within this sample yield the same CDR3. This chain joins TRBV5-1 and TRBJ2-1; 8 bases map to TRBD2. The CDR3 consists of 15 residues. The germline CDR1 and CDR2 sequences are SGHRS and YFSETQ. The CDR3 nucleotides are TGCGCCAGCAGCTTGGGGGTTAGCGGGATCAATGAGCAATTCTTC. Translation: CASSLGVSGINEQFF.

The rearrangement uses TRBV2 and TRBJ2-7; D call uncertain. The CDR3 runs to 13 residues. Trimming left V 6 bases short and J 2 bases short, with 11 bases between. CDR1 is SNHLY and CDR2 is FYNNEI in the germline V gene. The CDR3 sequence is CASRDRATYEQYF. DNA for the CDR3: TGTGCCAGCAGGGACCGGGCGACCTACGAGCAGTACTTC.

The rearrangement uses TRBV18 and TRBJ2-7; D ambiguous. Trimming shortened V by 4 bases and J by 2 bases, and 6 bases separated the two germline ends. This CDR3 has 12 amino acids. Looked up from germline, CDR1 is KGHSH and CDR2 is LQKENI. CDR3: CASSLQAYEQYF. CDR3 bases: TGTGCCAGCTCACTTCAGGCCTACGAGCAGTACTTC.

In this sample, this clone turned up once. The rearrangement joins TRBV2 to TRBJ2-7; 7 bases line up with TRBD1. CDR1 and CDR2 (germline): SNHLY, FYNNEI. This CDR3 is built from 14 residues. V was clipped by 4 bases and J by 3 bases; unmatched bases: 6. CDR3 DNA sequence: TGTGCCAGCAGTGGAGGGGACAGAAGCTACGAGCAGTACTTC. Protein: CASSGGDRSYEQYF.

This clone was recorded a few times. V gene TRBV6-5 combines with J gene TRBJ1-2; TRBD1 matches at 7 bases. V gave up 2 bases and J gave up 7 bases; unmatched junction bases: 4. The CDR3 sequence is 13 residues long. The germline CDR1 and CDR2 sequences are MNHEY and SVGAGI. This chain's CDR3 is CASSYRTGGGYTF. In DNA form, the CDR3 reads TGTGCCAGCAGTTACCGGACAGGCGGTGGCTACACCTTC.

The gene calls are TRBV7-8 and TRBJ2-5; D gene uncertain. This CDR3 is 13 amino acids long. V gave up 1 base and J gave up 4 bases, with 7 bases separating them. Germline CDR1 is SGHVS and CDR2 is FQNEAQ. This chain's CDR3 is CASSLVIGETQYF. For the CDR3, the DNA is TGTGCCAGCAGCTTAGTCATAGGAGAGACCCAGTACTTC.

The chain links TRBV6-5 to TRBJ1-1; D is unclear. V was clipped by 4 bases and J by 4 bases, with 10 bases between them. Germline CDR1 reads MNHEY; CDR2 reads SVGAGI. This CDR3 spans 13 amino acids. This CDR3 is CASSSKLGTEAFF. As DNA, the CDR3 is TGTGCCAGCAGTTCCAAACTTGGCACTGAAGCTTTCTTT.

CDR3 sequence reads: CAISESGDRFLSSGANVLTF. The CDR3 coding sequence is TGTGCCATCAGTGAGTCGGGGGACAGATTCTTGAGCTCTGGGGCCAACGTCCTGACTTTC. J is TRBJ2-6 and V is TRBV10-3; 7 bases agree with TRBD1. Trimming cost V 0 bases and J 0 bases; bases outside gene matches: 11. The CDR3 spans 20 residues. The germline V gene has CDR1 ENHRY and CDR2 SYGVKD.

With respect to this clone: This sample also contains other DNA sequences that code for the same CDR3. V and J are TRBV5-1 and TRBJ1-3, with TRBD1 identical over 7 bases. The CDR3 runs to 14 residues. J lost 3 bases, V lost 3 bases, and 3 bases had no gene match. From germline, CDR1 is SGHRS and CDR2 YFSETQ. The CDR3 bases are TGCGCCAGCAGCTCTAGACAGGGTGGAAACACCATATATTTT. It translates to CASSSRQGGNTIYF.